This paragraph covers one T cell receptor (beta chain) sequence. It has no known antigen specificity. No base qualities exist here, and no much larger clone lies one base off it. This entry belongs to a study of tumor-infiltrating T cells and Merkel cell polyomavirus listed by TCRdb under 2017. Background on the whole study: In Merkel cell carcinoma patients, the study investigated CD8+ T cells specific for the Merkel cell polyomavirus KLL epitope. Varying disease stages were represented at patient presentation, and patients were followed for a median of 2.7 years (range 1.1 to 6.0 years). Varied, non-standardized therapies, including chemotherapy, radiation and immunotherapies, were received by the patients. TRB sequencing covered KLL-tetramer-sorted cells from blood or tumor-infiltrating lymphocytes in 14 samples, plus 12 matched whole-tumor samples. Most whole-tumor samples were obtained as 25-micron curls cut from formalin-fixed, paraffin-embedded tissue blocks. Across the study, one tumor sample was a frozen nodal tumor digest and one was a flash-frozen core biopsy of a metastasis.

Library preparation employed the immunoSEQ multiplex PCR assay. Genomic DNA extraction, TRB sequencing and normalization were performed by Adaptive Biotechnologies (Seattle, WA). Under the source paper's analysis protocol: Clonality was calculated as one minus the Shannon entropy of productive TRB sequences, normalized by log2 of unique productive sequences. KLL-specific clonotypes in tumors were found by matching TCRbeta CDR3 amino acid sequences to the sequences from the tetramer-sorted sample of each patient. What TCRdb holds here is the immuneACCESS table cut down to in-frame rearrangements. Part of the clones is not present; checked against another copy, under half of the missing clones reflect an unresolved V gene, and the others are unexplained. V, J and clone size are taken as reported in that table, and D and trimming were inferred from the DNA itself. The sample table shows about 3,000 clones, and 70% to 90% are seen once. The ten biggest clones cover approximately 9.5% of the sample.

As encoded in the germline V gene (reference sequence), CDR1 is MNHNY while CDR2 is SVGAGI. Cut back by 0 bases and 4 bases, the V and J ends lie 9 bases apart. The CDR3 numbers 14 residues from cysteine through phenylalanine. The CDR3 DNA has 42 bases and is translated from base 1. Points the paper makes about the study in general: KLL-specific TRB repertoires were diverse and mostly private, with just one public clonotype, shared by two patients, among 397 unique sequences. A significant MCC-specific survival advantage (P = 0.0051) was associated with a greater number of unique KLL-specific clonotypes in tumors (about 5-108 vs 0-3). A higher fraction of KLL-specific T cells within tumors (about 1.7-18% versus roughly 0-0.14%) was associated with significantly better MCC-specific survival. Because the study covered only a single viral epitope, T cells targeting other Merkel cell polyomavirus epitopes were not captured. The small sample size of the study (n = 12 patients) is a limitation.

Robust positive staining for Merkel cell polyomavirus Large T antigen was observed by immunohistochemistry in the tumors of all patients. About twelve Merkel cell carcinoma patients with robust KLL-tetramer+ populations, above 0.04% of CD8+ T cells, in blood and/or cultured TIL were included. All patients were identified as Caucasian, and a median age of about 69 years (range roughly 45 to 80 years) was recorded. The sequence links TRBV6-6 to TRBJ1-1; TRBD1 is a weak D gene call, 5 bases matching. The sample taken for sequencing was tumor tissue. The receptor comes from a man aged 45-60 years with Merkel cell carcinoma. CDR3 sequence: CASSYSAGGTEAFF. The DNA reads TGTGCCAGCAGTTACTCAGCGGGGGGCACTGAAGCTTTCTTT.